The 16 T cell receptor beta chains listed next were all sequenced from one sample in a study of blood T cells in healthy people across ages. The use of a sample-barcoded 5' primer and a J-beta primer mix characterized a second PCR of about 6 to 12 cycles. TCRdb re-analysed the 5' RACE reads in MiXCR, keeping a single row per CDR3 protein. Of 1.5 million to 2 million distinct CDR3 sequences in the sample, more than 35% are singletons; the top ten hold about 21%. The sample was blood. Receptors originate from a human donor in good health.

V gene TRBV27 combines with J gene TRBJ2-3; TRBD1 is a possible D gene (6 bases). V gave up 2 bases and J gave up 5 bases, with 8 bases separating them. CDR3 length: 13 amino acids. Germline CDR1 MNHEY, CDR2 SMNVEV (reference sequence). CDR3 amino acids: CASSLLQGDTQYF. CDR3 DNA: TGTGCCAGCAGTTTACTACAGGGAGATACGCAGTATTTT.

The sample holds a few counts of this clonotype. The V and J genes are TRBV4-3 and TRBJ2-6; a possible D gene is TRBD1 (6 bases). Germline V CDR1 and CDR2: LGHNA, YSLEER. The CDR3 has 19 amino acids. The ends were cut back, 3 bases at V and 0 bases at J, with 18 bases in the middle. The CDR3 nucleotides are TGCGCCAGCAGCCAGGTGGACAGCCCGACGTACTCTGGGGCCAACGTCCTGACTTTC. Amino acids: CASSQVDSPTYSGANVLTF.

This clonotype was observed a handful of times. The rearrangement joins TRBV9 to TRBJ1-2, with TRBD1 as a possible D gene (6 bases). The germline CDR1 and CDR2 sequences are SGDLS and YYNGEE. V was pared by 3 bases and J by 6 bases, with 18 bases between. CDR3 length equals 15 residues. The CDR3 DNA reads TGTGCCAGCAGCGGAGCAGGGGTTAGGATGGATGGCTACACCTTC. Its translation is CASSGAGVRMDGYTF.

The chain carries TRBV7-2 and TRBJ1-1; weak D call: TRBD1 (5 bases). Per germline, CDR1 SGHTA and CDR2 FQGNSA. V dropped 1 base and J dropped 5 bases, with 11 bases sitting between them. The length of the CDR3 is 14 residues. CDR3 bases: TGTGCCAGCAGCTTAGTGGGGACGGCAACTGAAGCTTTCTTT. This encodes CASSLVGTATEAFF. Using reference TRBV7-2 and TRBJ1-1 for the parts outside the CDR3, the full variable domain is GAGVSQSPSNKVTEKGKDVELRCDPISGHTALYWYRQSLGQGLEFLIYFQGNSAPDKSGLPSDRFSAERTGGSVSTLTIQRTQQEDSAVYLCASSLVGTATEAFFGQGTRLTVV.

The chain is built from TRBV4-1 and TRBJ1-2; D gene uncertain. The germline CDR1 and CDR2 sequences are MGHRA and YSYEKL. Deletions cut 3 bases from V and 6 bases from J, with 14 bases between. The CDR3 runs to 14 residues. CDR3 DNA sequence: TGCGCCAGCAGCCATGTGGGGTTGGAGGATGGCTACACCTTC. It is translated as CASSHVGLEDGYTF.

This rearrangement joins TRBV6-4 to TRBJ2-1; D possibly corresponds to TRBD2 (5 bases). The last part of the DNA fits TRBJ2-7 better; the J call may be wrong. The CDR3 length is 16 residues. The germline gives CDR1 MRHNA, CDR2 SNTAGT. CDR3 residues: CASSDSTTRSYNEQYF. DNA of the CDR3: TGTGCCAGCAGTGACTCGACTACCCGCTCCTACAATGAGCAGTACTTC.

The rearrangement joins TRBV7-2 to TRBJ2-4; 9 positions agree with TRBD1. Germline values: CDR1 SGHTA, CDR2 FQGNSA. V lost 5 bases and J lost 6; bases outside the gene matches: 14. The CDR3 totals 17 residues. CDR3 in amino acids: CASSRAIPGQGGNIQYF. CDR3 coding DNA: TGTGCCAGCAGCCGAGCGATACCGGGACAGGGTGGAAACATTCAGTACTTC.

The chain joins TRBV20-1 to TRBJ2-7; possible D gene TRBD1, 6 bases. Trimming cost V 5 bases and J 1 base, with 12 bases left between them. This CDR3 comprises 13 residues. The germline CDR1 and CDR2 sequences are DFQATT and SNEGSKA (reference sequence). The CDR3 sequence: CSASVGGSYEQYF. CDR3 nucleotide sequence: TGCAGTGCTTCTGTAGGGGGTTCCTACGAGCAGTACTTC.

The chain carries TRBV29-1 and TRBJ1-6; D might be TRBD1 (6 bases). The CDR3 spans 14 residues. Germline V lookup: CDR1 SQVTM, CDR2 ANQGSEA. V gave up 1 base and J gave up 10 bases, with 14 bases separating them. This CDR3 is CSVEVEGVGSPLHF. The CDR3 coding sequence is TGCAGCGTTGAAGTTGAGGGGGTGGGCTCACCCCTCCACTTT.

This chain links TRBV5-1 with TRBJ2-4, with D possibly being TRBD2 (6 bases). This CDR3 has 15 amino acids. Trimming took 0 bases from V and 13 from J, leaving 20 bases between them. CDR1 and CDR2 from the germline V gene are SGHRS and YFSETQ. CDR3 region: CASSLGTRWVREQYF. The CDR3 DNA reads as TGCGCCAGCAGCTTGGGGACCCGGTGGGTTCGGGAGCAGTACTTC. Looking up the rest from reference TRBV5-1 and TRBJ2-4 gives the full variable domain: KAGVTQTPRYLIKTRGQQVTLSCSPISGHRSVSWYQQTPGQGLQFLFEYFSETQRNKGNFPGRFSGRQFSNSRSEMNVSTLELGDSALYLCASSLGTRWVREQYFGAGTRLSVL.

This chain links TRBV19 with TRBJ2-7, with D perhaps TRBD1 or TRBD2 (5 bases each). Germline loops: CDR1 LNHDA, CDR2 SQIVND (reference sequence). CDR3 length: 12 residues. V lost 7 bases, J lost 7 bases, and 14 bases lay in between. The CDR3 here is CASNRDPWEQYF. CDR3 in DNA: TGTGCCAGTAATAGGGACCCTTGGGAGCAGTACTTC.

V and J are TRBV7-8 and TRBJ2-2, with no clear D. Germline assignment: CDR1 SGHVS and CDR2 FQNEAQ. This CDR3 comprises 16 residues. V shed 1 base and J shed 2 bases, with 11 bases lying between them. This chain's CDR3 is CASSLGGSENTGELFF. The DNA of the CDR3 is TGTGCCAGCAGCTTAGGAGGTTCCGAAAACACCGGGGAGCTGTTTTTT.

This chain uses TRBV6-2 or TRBV6-3 with TRBJ2-1; no clear D. CDR1 is MNHEY, CDR2 SVGEGT, per germline. This CDR3 comprises 13 residues. V lost 4 bases and J 2 bases, leaving 6 bases between the germline ends. CDR3 amino acids: CASSSYPYNEQFF. DNA for the CDR3: TGTGCCAGCAGTTCTTATCCCTACAATGAGCAGTTCTTC.

V is TRBV25-1 and J is TRBJ2-1, with D possibly matching TRBD1 (6 bases). This CDR3 is built from 15 residues. The V and J ends lost 2 bases and 4 bases respectively, with 12 bases between them. The germline CDR1 and CDR2 sequences are MGHDK and SYGVNS. The chain's CDR3 is CASSENVGTYNEQFF. The CDR3 coding sequence is TGTGCCAGCAGTGAAAATGTCGGGACATACAATGAGCAGTTCTTC. The entire variable domain, with the rest obtained from reference TRBV25-1 and TRBJ2-1, is as follows: EADIYQTPRYLVIGTGKKITLECSQTMGHDKMYWYQQDPGMELHLIHYSYGVNSTEKGDLSSESTVSRIRTEHFPLTLESARPSHTSQYLCASSENVGTYNEQFFGPGTRLTVL.

The chain has TRBV6-1 and TRBJ2-1; TRBD2 matches 16 bases. With 8 bases clipped from V and 4 bases from J, the junction kept 8 bases outside the gene matches. The CDR3 sequence is 17 residues long. The germline gives CDR1 MNHNS, CDR2 SASEGT. CDR3 coding DNA: TGTGCCAGCGGTGGGACTAGCGGGGGGGCGGTTTACAATGAGCAGTTCTTC. This codes for CASGGTSGGAVYNEQFF.

This clonotype has a single count. CDR3 sequence reads: CASSQDRGIEAFF. CDR3 sequence (DNA): TGCGCCAGCAGCCAAGATCGAGGGATTGAAGCTTTCTTT. This chain uses TRBV4-3 with TRBJ1-1; D call uncertain. Germline values: CDR1 LGHNA, CDR2 YSLEER. Trimming pared 0 bases from V and 7 bases from J, leaving 9 bases between. The CDR3 spans 13 residues.